This TCR beta chain is from a study of regulatory T cells in long-lasting Graves disease. The TCR beta library used iRepertoire HTBI primers with Arm-PCR amplification of CDR3. From the multiplex PCR reads, TCRdb called clonotypes with MiXCR, one entry per CDR3 protein. The sample has about 430,000 distinct CDR3 sequences; 15% are singletons. This clonotype appeared many times. Stated time point: newly diagnosed GD, antithyroid drugs for less than 3 months. PBMCs were the source of the RNA used for TCR sequencing. The CDR3 sequence is 14 residues long. Looked up from germline, CDR1 is LGHDT and CDR2 is YNNKEL (reference sequence). Trimming shortened V by 4 bases and J by 6 bases, and 15 bases separated the two germline ends. These same data were also listed under a study on T cells in Graves' hyperthyroidism and ophthalmopathy.

The chain links TRBV3-1 to TRBJ1-1; TRBD1 is a possible D gene (5 bases). The sequences come from peripheral blood mononuclear cells (PBMCs), collected at new diagnosis, from a patient treated with antithyroid drugs. The TCR comes from a woman aged 40 to 50 with Graves disease. CDR3 loop: CASSLSQGLAEAFF. CDR3 nucleotide sequence: TGTGCCAGCAGCCTTTCCCAGGGCCTGGCTGAAGCTTTCTTT.